Below, 23 T cell receptor beta chains from the same sample are listed, as sequenced in a study of blood T cell repertoires in COVID-19. The method was immunoSEQ multiplex PCR; TCRdb's version includes in-frame clones alone and lacks a portion of them. The sample lists more than 60,000 clones, approximately 88% occurring once. What was sequenced was peripheral blood. The receptors shown here come from a woman over 75 with active or convalescent COVID-19.

This rearrangement joins TRBV10-3 to TRBJ2-7, with TRBD1 identical over 8 bases. The CDR3 contains 14 residues. The ends lost 4 bases at V and 3 bases at J; junction bases unmatched: 5. Per germline, CDR1 ENHRY and CDR2 SYGVKD. The CDR3 loop is CAISAGGQGYEQYF. The CDR3 DNA follows: TGTGCCATCAGTGCCGGAGGACAGGGCTACGAGCAGTACTTC.

V usage is TRBV11-2 and J usage is TRBJ2-5; D is undetermined. Germline CDR1 SGHAT, CDR2 FQNNGV. With 6 bases removed from V and 5 bases from J, the gap between germline ends came to 16 bases. This CDR3 has 14 residues. CDR3 in DNA: TGTGCCAGCAGACGTCCGGGTTCGGTGGAGACCCAGTACTTC. It specifies CASRRPGSVETQYF.

This sequence joins TRBV7-6 and TRBJ2-1, with 11 positions matching TRBD2. The trim removed 4 bases at V and 3 bases at J, leaving 2 bases unmatched. The CDR3 contains 15 residues. Germline V gene lookup returns CDR1 SGHVS and CDR2 FNYEAQ. In nucleotides, the CDR3 is TGTGCCAGCAGCTCACTAGCGGGGGACTACAATGAGCAGTTCTTC. Translated, it gives CASSSLAGDYNEQFF.

The J gene is TRBJ2-4, the V gene TRBV6-2 or TRBV6-3; 9 bases are a match to TRBD2. Trimming removed 4 bases from V and 6 bases from J; junction bases left unmatched: 4. The germline V gene has CDR1 MNHEY and CDR2 SVGEGT. There are 14 residues in the CDR3. The CDR3 sequence: CASSWGGRVNIQYF. CDR3 in DNA: TGTGCCAGCAGTTGGGGCGGGAGGGTAAACATTCAGTACTTC.

This clone has only one observation. This chain links TRBV5-1 with TRBJ1-2; 9 bases align to TRBD1. In germline, CDR1 is SGHRS, CDR2 YFSETQ. J lost 2 bases, V lost 0 bases, and 8 bases had no gene match. The CDR3 extends over 17 amino acids. CDR3 sequence: CASSLAGGTGLNYGYTF. CDR3 bases: TGCGCCAGCAGCTTGGCCGGCGGGACAGGGTTGAACTATGGCTACACCTTC. The full variable domain, its missing parts supplied by reference TRBV5-1 and TRBJ1-2, is KAGVTQTPRYLIKTRGQQVTLSCSPISGHRSVSWYQQTPGQGLQFLFEYFSETQRNKGNFPGRFSGRQFSNSRSEMNVSTLELGDSALYLCASSLAGGTGLNYGYTFGSGTRLTVV.

This chain joins TRBV7-2 and TRBJ2-7, with TRBD2 identical over 8 bases. The CDR3 extends over 14 amino acids. Germline assignment: CDR1 SGHTA and CDR2 FQGNSA. J lost 2 bases, V lost 5 bases, and 5 bases had no gene match. This chain's CDR3 is CASSLGLVAYEQYF. CDR3 nucleotide sequence: TGTGCCAGCAGCCTGGGACTAGTTGCCTACGAGCAGTACTTC. Full variable domain (outside the CDR3, taken from reference TRBV7-2 and TRBJ2-7): GAGVSQSPSNKVTEKGKDVELRCDPISGHTALYWYRQSLGQGLEFLIYFQGNSAPDKSGLPSDRFSAERTGGSVSTLTIQRTQQEDSAVYLCASSLGLVAYEQYFGPGTRLTVT.

V is TRBV27 and J is TRBJ2-3; TRBD1 matches 11 bases. Trimming took 6 bases from V and 4 from J; bases not matched to a gene: 3. The V gene's germline CDR1 is MNHEY and CDR2 SMNVEV (reference sequence). The CDR3 runs 14 residues. The CDR3 here is CASSRTGGPDTQYF. CDR3 DNA: TGTGCCAGCAGCCGGACAGGGGGCCCAGATACGCAGTATTTT.

The V and J genes are TRBV7-9 and TRBJ2-1, with 13 positions matching TRBD2. Per germline, CDR1 SEHNR and CDR2 FQNEAQ (reference sequence). The CDR3 is made up of 17 amino acids. The V and J ends lost 1 base and 7 bases, in that order; junction bases with no gene match: 7. CDR3 amino acids: CASSLGPGTSGTNEQFF. The CDR3 nucleotides are TGTGCCAGCAGCTTAGGTCCCGGGACTAGCGGGACGAATGAGCAGTTCTTC. The whole variable domain, remainder taken from reference TRBV7-9 and TRBJ2-1, is DTGVSQNPRHKITKRGQNVTFRCDPISEHNRLYWYRQTLGQGPEFLTYFQNEAQLEKSRLLSDRFSAERPKGSFSTLEIQRTEQGDSAMYLCASSLGPGTSGTNEQFFGPGTRLTVL.

This chain uses TRBV24-1 with TRBJ2-2; D gene ambiguous. Germline V CDR1 and CDR2: KGHDR, SFDVKD. The CDR3 covers 15 residues. V lost 0 bases and J 4 bases, leaving 8 bases between the germline ends. CDR3 DNA: TGTGCCACCAGTGATTTGCAAACATCCACCGGGGAGCTGTTTTTT. This encodes CATSDLQTSTGELFF.

The gene calls are TRBV6-5 and TRBJ1-1; TRBD1 aligns across 8 bases. The CDR3 consists of 15 residues. J was trimmed by 5 bases and V by 4 bases; bases with no gene match: 9. Germline values: CDR1 MNHEY, CDR2 SVGAGI. CDR3 coding DNA: TGTGCCAGCAGTTTTTCCGGACAGGGAAGAACTGAAGCTTTCTTT. This translates into CASSFSGQGRTEAFF.

This chain joins TRBV5-1 and TRBJ2-3; 8 nucleotides match TRBD2. Germline values: CDR1 SGHRS, CDR2 YFSETQ. CDR3 length: 16 amino acids. The junction had 7 bases not matched to a gene; V was cut back by 4 bases and J by 0 bases. The CDR3 region is CASSGSSGSSTDTQYF. For the CDR3, the DNA is TGCGCCAGCAGCGGGTCTAGCGGGTCTAGCACAGATACGCAGTATTTT.

This clone was detected only once. The gene calls are TRBV2 and TRBJ1-2; D is ambiguous. From germline, CDR1 is SNHLY and CDR2 FYNNEI. V lost 2 bases, J lost 3 bases, and 7 bases lay in between. CDR3 length: 13 amino acids. CDR3 protein: CASSEQAYYGYTF. CDR3 bases: TGTGCCAGCAGTGAACAGGCTTACTATGGCTACACCTTC. The full variable domain, completed using reference TRBV2 and TRBJ1-2, is EPEVTQTPSHQVTQMGQEVILRCVPISNHLYFYWYRQILGQKVEFLVSFYNNEISEKSEIFDDQFSVERPDGSNFTLKIRSTKLEDSAMYFCASSEQAYYGYTFGSGTRLTVV.

The gene calls are TRBV5-1 and TRBJ1-6; D may be TRBD1 (6 bases). The CDR3 has 16 residues. The germline V gene encodes CDR1 SGHRS and CDR2 YFSETQ. V shed 4 bases and J shed 7 bases, with 18 bases lying between them. The CDR3 loop reads CASSDHRAFGNSPLHF. The CDR3 region has the DNA TGCGCCAGCAGCGATCACAGGGCGTTCGGAAATTCACCCCTCCACTTT.

This chain uses TRBV2 with TRBJ1-4; D possibly corresponds to TRBD1 (5 bases). Trimming removed 8 bases at V and 8 bases at J, with 12 bases between. There are 12 residues in the CDR3. Germline CDR1 and CDR2: SNHLY and FYNNEI. The CDR3 loop reads CASGTAPEKLFF. CDR3 DNA: TGTGCCAGCGGGACTGCCCCCGAAAAACTGTTTTTT. Full variable domain (rest looked up from reference TRBV2 and TRBJ1-4): EPEVTQTPSHQVTQMGQEVILRCVPISNHLYFYWYRQILGQKVEFLVSFYNNEISEKSEIFDDQFSVERPDGSNFTLKIRSTKLEDSAMYFCASGTAPEKLFFGSGTQLSVL.

The rearrangement uses TRBV4-1 and TRBJ1-2; no reliable D call. V was pared by 0 bases and J by 5 bases, with 13 bases between. The germline gives CDR1 MGHRA, CDR2 YSYEKL. The CDR3 contains 15 residues. The CDR3 is CASSQDRTAAYGYTF. The CDR3 DNA follows: TGCGCCAGCAGCCAAGACCGAACAGCGGCGTATGGCTACACCTTC.

The CDR3 coding sequence is TGTGCCAGCAGAGGACAGGGTAGAGGCTACACCTTC. This gives the protein CASRGQGRGYTF. The chain couples TRBV27 to TRBJ1-2; 8 bases match TRBD1. Germline CDR1 reads MNHEY; CDR2 reads SMNVEV (reference sequence). V shed 6 bases and J 8 bases; nucleotides not matched to a gene: 5. This CDR3 is 12 amino acids long.

By share, this clone counts as medium-sized (0.01 to 0.1%). J is TRBJ2-7 and V is TRBV4-1, with 10 bases aligning to TRBD2. V shed 2 bases and J 3 bases; nucleotides not matched to a gene: 13. The CDR3 runs 18 residues. Germline CDR1 MGHRA, CDR2 YSYEKL. The CDR3 reads CASSQKDLAGGSLYEQYF. The CDR3 nucleotides read TGCGCCAGCAGCCAAAAGGATTTAGCGGGAGGCAGCCTCTACGAGCAGTACTTC.

The chain couples TRBV5-8 to TRBJ2-1, with D tentatively TRBD2 (6 bases). Germline V CDR1 and CDR2: SGHTS, YDEGEE. The CDR3 extends over 16 amino acids. The V end lost 0 bases, the J end lost 0 bases, and 10 bases lay between the germline ends. CDR3 bases: TGTGCCAGCAGCTTGGCTAGCGCGGGCTCCTACAATGAGCAGTTCTTC. Its protein is CASSLASAGSYNEQFF. Supplemented by reference TRBV5-8 and TRBJ2-1, the full variable domain reads EAGVTQSPTHLIKTRGQQATLRCSPISGHTSVYWYQQALGLGLQFLLWYDEGEERNRGNFPPRFSGRQFPNYSSELNVNALELEDSALYLCASSLASAGSYNEQFFGPGTRLTVL.

This clone occurred a few times. The V and J genes are TRBV7-8 and TRBJ2-3; D might be TRBD2 (6 bases). Between the trimmed V and J ends, which lost 0 bases and 2 bases, there was a span of 12 bases. The CDR3 covers 16 residues. Germline lookup yields CDR1 SGHVS and CDR2 FQNEAQ. As DNA, the CDR3 is TGTGCCAGCAGCTTAGCTGCGGGATGGGCCACAGATACGCAGTATTTT. It yields the protein CASSLAAGWATDTQYF.

This clone has just one count. Other DNA sequences in the sample encode the same CDR3. This chain uses TRBV15 with TRBJ2-2, with 7 positions matching TRBD1. In germline, CDR1 is LNHNV, CDR2 YYDKDF (reference sequence). After removal of 9 bases from V and 4 bases from J, the junction contained 14 bases not matched to a gene. This CDR3 spans 16 amino acids. The DNA of the CDR3 is TGTGCCACAGGGGGTCGGCAGGGGGAGAGCACCGGGGAGCTGTTTTTT. This gives the protein CATGGRQGESTGELFF.

J is TRBJ1-4 and V is TRBV2; weak D call: TRBD1 (6 bases). Trimming left V 6 bases short and J 5 bases short, with 13 bases between. This CDR3 is 14 amino acids long. Germline V gene data show CDR1 as SNHLY and CDR2 as FYNNEI. The CDR3 nucleotides read TGTGCCAGCAGACAAACAGGGTTAAATGAAAAACTGTTTTTT. It yields the protein CASRQTGLNEKLFF. Together with reference TRBV2 and TRBJ1-4, the CDR3 gives the full variable domain: EPEVTQTPSHQVTQMGQEVILRCVPISNHLYFYWYRQILGQKVEFLVSFYNNEISEKSEIFDDQFSVERPDGSNFTLKIRSTKLEDSAMYFCASRQTGLNEKLFFGSGTQLSVL.

The CDR3 sequence: CASSRQPLRQKLFF. In nucleotides, the CDR3 is TGTGCCAGCAGTAGACAGCCGTTGAGGCAAAAACTGTTTTTT. The rearrangement uses TRBV28 and TRBJ1-4; TRBD1 is a possible D gene (5 bases). The CDR3 consists of 14 residues. Germline CDR1 MDHEN, CDR2 SYDVKM. The V end lost 5 bases, the J end lost 9 bases, and 16 bases lay between the germline ends.

This chain uses TRBV18 with TRBJ1-2, with TRBD1 matching 8 bases. The CDR3 is 17 residues long. After removal of 0 bases from V and 0 bases from J, the junction contained 6 bases not matched to a gene. The V gene's germline CDR1 is KGHSH and CDR2 LQKENI. CDR3 DNA sequence: TGTGCCAGCTCACCACCGGGCAGGGGGCCCCCTAACTATGGCTACACCTTC. Residues: CASSPPGRGPPNYGYTF.